Following are 18 T cell receptor beta chains from one sample sequenced in a study of control samples from healthy donors and cancer patients. Sequencing was performed with immunoSEQ multiplex PCR; in TCRdb, only in-frame clones are kept and a portion is missing. The sample includes 150,000 or so clones, just over 85% of them seen just once. The specimen was blood. These receptors came from a woman aged 25 to 39 in good health.

CDR3 sequence reads: CASRATGANQPQHF. CDR3 coding DNA: TGTGCCAGCAGAGCGACAGGGGCCAATCAGCCCCAGCATTTT. This chain joins TRBV2 and TRBJ1-5, with 8 bases lining up with TRBD1. Trimming cost V 6 bases and J 3 bases; bases outside gene matches: 4. The CDR3 consists of 14 residues. Germline-derived CDR1 and CDR2 are SNHLY and FYNNEI.

This chain uses TRBV27 with TRBJ1-2, with D maybe TRBD1 (6 bases). V lost 3 bases and J 2 bases, leaving 10 bases between the germline ends. The CDR3 runs 14 residues. Germline-derived CDR1 and CDR2 are MNHEY and SMNVEV (reference sequence). DNA for the CDR3: TGTGCCAGCAGTTTCACAGGGTCCAACTATGGCTACACCTTC. Protein: CASSFTGSNYGYTF.

V is TRBV30 and J is TRBJ1-6; 7 bases are shared with TRBD1. V lost 3 bases to trimming and J lost 4 bases; unmatched junction nucleotides: 3. The germline V gene encodes CDR1 GTSNPN and CDR2 SVGIG (reference sequence). The CDR3 length is 14 residues. CDR3 in amino acids: CAWRAQGYNSPLHF. DNA of the CDR3: TGTGCCTGGAGGGCACAGGGGTATAATTCACCCCTCCACTTT. Drawing the rest from reference TRBV30 and TRBJ1-6, the complete variable domain is SQTIHQWPATLVQPVGSPLSLECTVEGTSNPNLYWYRQAAGRGLQLLFYSVGIGQISSEVPQNLSASRPQDRQFILSSKKLLLSDSGFYLCAWRAQGYNSPLHFGNGTRLTVT.

The chain employs TRBV15 and TRBJ2-3; 11 bases align to TRBD2. This CDR3 comprises 16 residues. V gave up 0 bases and J gave up 4 bases; unmatched junction bases: 3. Germline V gives CDR1 LNHNV, CDR2 YYDKDF (reference sequence). The CDR3 nucleotides read TGTGCCACCAGCAGAGATGGGGGACTAGCGGCAGATACGCAGTATTTT. It translates to CATSRDGGLAADTQYF. The full variable domain, in which reference TRBV15 and TRBJ2-3 provide the parts outside the CDR3, is DAMVIQNPRYQVTQFGKPVTLSCSQTLNHNVMYWYQQKSSQAPKLLFHYYDKDFNNEADTPDNFQSRRPNTSFCFLDIRSPGLGDTAMYLCATSRDGGLAADTQYFGPGTRLTVL.

This rearrangement joins TRBV19 to TRBJ2-2; either TRBD1 or TRBD2 may supply D (5 bases each). V lost 5 bases, J lost 0 bases, and 16 bases lay in between. CDR3 length: 17 residues. In germline, CDR1 is LNHDA, CDR2 SQIVND (reference sequence). The CDR3 loop reads CASSDLVGRTNTGELFF. The CDR3 DNA reads TGTGCCAGTAGTGATCTTGTGGGACGGACGAACACCGGGGAGCTGTTTTTT.

V usage is TRBV4-2 and J usage is TRBJ1-1; D is possibly TRBD1 (5 bases). V dropped 4 bases and J dropped 0 bases, with 9 bases sitting between them. The CDR3 is 14 amino acids. Per germline, CDR1 LGHNA and CDR2 YNFKEQ. Written as DNA, the CDR3 is TGTGCCAGCAGCCGGGACGGGGTGAACACTGAAGCTTTCTTT. It specifies CASSRDGVNTEAFF.

This clone was detected a few times. The J gene is TRBJ2-4, the V gene TRBV19; 7 nucleotides agree with TRBD1. J gave up 3 bases and V 7 bases, and 3 bases lay outside the gene matches. The germline V gene has CDR1 LNHDA and CDR2 SQIVND (reference sequence). CDR3 size: 13 residues. The CDR3 nucleotides read TGTGCCAGTATGGGGACAGTCAAAAACATTCAGTACTTC. It is translated as CASMGTVKNIQYF.

The chain employs TRBV24-1 and TRBJ2-3, with 9 bases aligning to TRBD1. The trim removed 0 bases at V and 5 bases at J, leaving 11 bases unmatched. This CDR3 has 18 residues. The germline V gene encodes CDR1 KGHDR and CDR2 SFDVKD. CDR3 sequence (DNA): TGTGCCACCAGTGATTTGAAGGGACAGGGACGTGACAAAGATACGCAGTATTTT. This encodes CATSDLKGQGRDKDTQYF.

The chain recombines TRBV21-1 with TRBJ1-6. TRBV21-1 is described as a pseudogene. The CDR3 spans 17 residues. The CDR3 reads CASSKDVLQSGNSPLHF. In DNA, the CDR3 is TGTGCCAGCAGCAAAGACGTCCTCCAATCGGGTAATTCACCCCTCCACTTT.

V usage is TRBV5-4 and J usage is TRBJ2-7; D unresolved. The CDR3 spans 13 residues. The germline gives CDR1 SGHNT, CDR2 YYREEE (reference sequence). V was clipped by 1 base and J by 6 bases, with 11 bases between them. CDR3 sequence: CASSLSGSLEQYF. DNA of the CDR3: TGTGCCAGCAGCTTGTCTGGGTCTCTCGAGCAGTACTTC.

This chain joins TRBV7-9 and TRBJ1-1; no firm D call. With 5 bases removed from V and 4 bases from J, the gap between germline ends came to 14 bases. The CDR3 has 14 amino acids. Looked up from germline, CDR1 is SEHNR and CDR2 is FQNEAQ (reference sequence). The CDR3 region has the DNA TGTGCCAGCAGCCTCTACGATTCGGCCACTGAAGCTTTCTTT. Translation: CASSLYDSATEAFF.

The chain joins TRBV5-6 to TRBJ2-1; 16 bases map to TRBD2. After removal of 4 bases from V and 10 bases from J, the junction contained 2 bases not matched to a gene. The CDR3 spans 14 residues. Germline CDR1 reads SGHDT; CDR2 reads YYEEEE. DNA for the CDR3: TGTGCCAGCAGCCTGGGACTAGCGGGAGGGGAGCAGTTCTTC. The encoded protein is CASSLGLAGGEQFF.

This chain links TRBV6-6 with TRBJ1-2; 9 bases match TRBD1. V shed 2 bases, J shed 3 bases, and the junction held 7 bases outside the gene matches. CDR3 length: 16 amino acids. Germline lookup yields CDR1 MNHNY and CDR2 SVGAGI (reference sequence). The DNA of the CDR3 is TGTGCCAGCAGTTACCTCCCCGGGACAGGGTACTATGGCTACACCTTC. This codes for CASSYLPGTGYYGYTF.

This chain connects TRBV6-6 to TRBJ2-2; no clear D gene. Germline values: CDR1 MNHNY, CDR2 SVGAGI (reference sequence). This CDR3 contains 15 residues. V was trimmed by 0 bases and J by 5 bases, leaving 10 bases between them. The CDR3 DNA reads TGTGCCAGCAGTTACTCGAAACGGGCTACCGGGGAGCTGTTTTTT. Translating gives CASSYSKRATGELFF.

The chain recombines TRBV28 with TRBJ1-4; D is perhaps TRBD1 (6 bases). Germline values: CDR1 MDHEN, CDR2 SYDVKM. This CDR3 contains 16 residues. V was shortened by 3 bases and J by 5 bases, with 16 bases between the two germline ends. The CDR3 sequence is CASSLYEGRGNEKLFF. CDR3 bases: TGTGCCAGCAGTTTGTATGAGGGCAGGGGAAATGAAAAACTGTTTTTT.

The chain combines TRBV27 with TRBJ2-5; 9 bases are shared with TRBD1. With 4 bases clipped from V and 1 base from J, the junction kept 4 bases outside the gene matches. Germline CDR1 is MNHEY and CDR2 is SMNVEV (reference sequence). The CDR3 is 15 amino acids. CDR3 in DNA: TGTGCCAGCAGTTCGCTGGGACAGGGCCAAGAGACCCAGTACTTC. Its protein is CASSSLGQGQETQYF.

The J gene is TRBJ2-3, the V gene TRBV7-2; 7 bases align to TRBD2. The CDR3 length is 15 residues. Germline V CDR1 and CDR2: SGHTA, FQGNSA. V was pared by 5 bases and J by 6 bases, with 11 bases of the junction left unmatched. CDR3 region: CASSPLGPGRDTQYF. The CDR3 DNA is TGTGCCAGCAGCCCCCTAGGGCCCGGGAGGGATACGCAGTATTTT.

The rearrangement links TRBV9 to TRBJ1-2; 8 bases align to TRBD1. The V gene end was trimmed by 0 bases and the J gene end by 7 bases; junction bases not matched to a gene: 8. CDR1 is SGDLS and CDR2 is YYNGEE in the germline V gene. The CDR3 has 15 amino acids. Here the CDR3 DNA reads TGTGCCAGCAGCGTAGCAGCAGGGGGCGCGGGTGGCTACACCTTC. Protein sequence: CASSVAAGGAGGYTF. Together with reference TRBV9 and TRBJ1-2, the CDR3 gives the full variable domain: DSGVTQTPKHLITATGQRVTLRCSPRSGDLSVYWYQQSLDQGLQFLIQYYNGEERAKGNILERFSAQQFPDLHSELNLSSLELGDSALYFCASSVAAGGAGGYTFGSGTRLTVV.